Presented here are 2 T cell receptor beta chains from one specimen sequenced in a study of control samples from healthy donors and cancer patients. Sequencing was performed with immunoSEQ multiplex PCR; in TCRdb, only in-frame clones are kept and a portion is missing. The sample holds fewer than 200,000 clones, around 89% seen once. Input material: blood. These receptors were taken from a woman between 50 and 59 years old in good health.

The chain couples TRBV6-5 to TRBJ1-5; 8 bases align to TRBD1. Germline CDR1 and CDR2: MNHEY and SVGAGI. CDR3 size: 13 residues. Trimming removed 6 bases from V and 7 bases from J; junction bases left unmatched: 5. The CDR3 sequence: CASSQDRDQPQHF. CDR3 DNA: TGTGCCAGCAGCCAGGACAGGGACCAGCCCCAGCATTTT.

The chain employs TRBV6-5 and TRBJ2-3; no definite D call. The CDR3 spans 13 residues. Germline V CDR1 and CDR2: MNHEY, SVGAGI. Trimming removed 7 bases at V and 1 base at J, with 9 bases between. This chain's CDR3 is CASKVPGTDTQYF. The CDR3 DNA follows: TGTGCCAGCAAGGTTCCCGGCACAGATACGCAGTATTTT.